The rows below give T cell receptor beta chains drawn from one sample of a study of shared T cell receptors in the human thymus. The protocol was immunoSEQ multiplex PCR, while the TCRdb copy is restricted to in-frame clones and leaves out a portion. Of about 730,000 clones detected, roughly 85% appear once; the ten largest clones hold 0.0095% to 0.011%. These data were also reused for a study on human thymus T cells.

Input material: thymocytes. These receptors all stem from a girl in the first two years of life with a congenital heart defect. The CDR3 runs from the conserved cysteine through the conserved F or W. The order of the fields is D gene, CDR3 length, J gene, V gene, clone size, CDR3 protein, CDR3 DNA. The D gene is left open where the match is weak. Rows may omit the clone size; those that give it use once, few, many or a size class.

- 20 TRBJ2-3 TRBV9 once CASSSKEVGTSETGTDTQYF TGTGCCAGCAGCTCAAAGGAGGTCGGGACATCGGAGACGGGCACAGATACGCAGTATTTT
TRBD1 15 TRBJ1-2 TRBV9 few CASSVWNRGHYGYTF TGTGCCAGCAGCGTATGGAACAGGGGGCATTATGGCTACACCTTC
- 13 TRBJ1-3 TRBV9 - CASKGPSGNTIYF TGTGCCAGCAAGGGGCCCTCTGGAAACACCATATATTTT
- 14 TRBJ1-3 TRBV11-2 - CASSFAGAGNTIYF TGTGCCAGCAGCTTTGCCGGGGCTGGAAACACCATATATTTT
- 12 TRBJ1-1 TRBV10-1 - CASTQVGTEAFF TGCGCCAGCACCCAGGTTGGCACTGAAGCTTTCTTT
- 14 TRBJ2-5 TRBV28 - CASSQWVGRETQYF TGTGCCAGCAGTCAATGGGTGGGGAGGGAGACCCAGTACTTC
- 14 TRBJ1-2 TRBV7-2 - CASSPPTTASYYTF TGTGCCAGCAGCCCACCTACCACAGCCTCCTACTACACCTTC
TRBD1 14 TRBJ1-2 TRBV6-5 once CASNPRQGGYGYTF TGTGCCAGCAACCCCCGACAGGGAGGCTATGGCTACACCTTC
TRBD2 15 TRBJ2-7 TRBV19 - CASSPWGGGVYEQYF TGTGCCAGTAGTCCGTGGGGCGGGGGAGTGTACGAGCAGTACTTC
- 16 TRBJ1-3 TRBV29-1 - CSFCTPSGLSGNTIYF TGCAGCTTCTGTACCCCCAGTGGGCTCTCTGGAAACACCATATATTTT
- 15 TRBJ2-7 TRBV27 - CASSSRTAIPHEQYF TGTGCCAGCAGTTCAAGGACAGCGATCCCCCACGAGCAGTACTTC
- 11 TRBJ2-7 TRBV25-1 - CASSRLYEQYF TGTGCCAGCTCCAGACTCTACGAGCAGTACTTC
TRBD2 15 TRBJ2-1 TRBV27 - CASSAGTSGYNEQFF TGTGCCAGCAGTGCCGGGACTAGCGGTTACAATGAGCAGTTCTTC
- 11 TRBJ2-7 TRBV20-1 - CSASRDYEQYF TGCAGTGCTAGCCGGGACTACGAGCAGTACTTC
TRBD1 14 TRBJ2-3 TRBV6-5 - CASSYSVGTVPQYF TGTGCCAGCAGTTACTCGGTAGGGACAGTTCCGCAGTATTTT
- 17 TRBJ1-2 TRBV4-1 - CASSQARNATGHYGYTF TGCGCCAGCAGCCAAGCCCGGAACGCTACAGGGCACTATGGCTACACCTTC
- 16 TRBJ1-5 TRBV4-1 - CASSEMIPRGSQPQHF TGCGCCAGCAGCGAAATGATCCCACGGGGGAGTCAGCCCCAGCATTTT
- 15 TRBJ1-5 TRBV19 few CASSPSGLSNQPQHF TGTGCCAGTAGTCCCTCAGGCTTAAGCAATCAGCCCCAGCATTTT
- 14 TRBJ1-1 TRBV11-2 - CASSPSTGLMEAFF TGTGCCAGCAGCCCTAGTACAGGCCTAATGGAAGCTTTCTTT
TRBD1 16 TRBJ2-5 TRBV4-1 - CASSQVSGTAEETQYF TGCGCCAGCAGCCAGGTCTCGGGGACAGCAGAAGAGACCCAGTACTTC
- 18 TRBJ1-5 TRBV23-1 - CASSQSEVEGSSNQPQHF TGCGCCAGCAGTCAATCGGAAGTAGAGGGCAGTAGCAATCAGCCCCAGCATTTT
TRBD1 13 TRBJ1-2 TRBV6-5 - CASSRTGASGYTF TGTGCCAGCAGCCGTACAGGGGCAAGCGGCTACACCTTC
- 20 TRBJ1-6 TRBV2 - CASSPGALRGASSYNSPLHF TGTGCCAGCAGTCCAGGGGCCCTTCGAGGTGCCAGCTCCTATAATTCACCCCTCCACTTT
- 18 TRBJ1-5 TRBV4-1 - CASSQGTHPRGINQPQHF TGCGCCAGCAGCCAAGGTACACACCCAAGGGGAATCAATCAGCCCCAGCATTTT
TRBD1 14 TRBJ1-5 TRBV19 - CASTGTEPNQPQHF TGTGCCAGTACCGGGACAGAGCCCAATCAGCCCCAGCATTTT
- 18 TRBJ1-2 TRBV7-2 - CASSLVSGLFLANYGYTF TGTGCCAGCAGCTTAGTTTCCGGTCTATTCCTAGCTAACTATGGCTACACCTTC